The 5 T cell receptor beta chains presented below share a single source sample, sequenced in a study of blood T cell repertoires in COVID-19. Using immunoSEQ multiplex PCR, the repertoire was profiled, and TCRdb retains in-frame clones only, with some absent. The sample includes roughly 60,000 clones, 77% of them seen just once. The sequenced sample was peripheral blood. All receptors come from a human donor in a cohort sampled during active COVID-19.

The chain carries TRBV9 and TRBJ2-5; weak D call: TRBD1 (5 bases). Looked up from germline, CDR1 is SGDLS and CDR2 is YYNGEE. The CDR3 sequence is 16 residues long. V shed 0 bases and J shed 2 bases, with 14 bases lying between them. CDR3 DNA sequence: TGTGCCAGCAGCGTAGAGGCAGGGCGTCAGCAAGAGACCCAGTACTTC. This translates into CASSVEAGRQQETQYF.

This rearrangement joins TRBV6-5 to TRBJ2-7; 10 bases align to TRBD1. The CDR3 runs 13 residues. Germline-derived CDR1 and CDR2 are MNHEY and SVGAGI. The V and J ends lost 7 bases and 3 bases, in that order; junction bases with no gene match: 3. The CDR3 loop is CASNRDRGYEQYF. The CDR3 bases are TGTGCCAGCAACCGGGACAGGGGCTACGAGCAGTACTTC.

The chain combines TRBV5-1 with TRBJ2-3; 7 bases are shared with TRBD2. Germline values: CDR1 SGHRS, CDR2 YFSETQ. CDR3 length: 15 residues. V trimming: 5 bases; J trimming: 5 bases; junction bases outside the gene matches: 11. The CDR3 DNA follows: TGCGCCAGCAGACCAACTAGCGCCCGAGGAGATACGCAGTATTTT. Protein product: CASRPTSARGDTQYF.

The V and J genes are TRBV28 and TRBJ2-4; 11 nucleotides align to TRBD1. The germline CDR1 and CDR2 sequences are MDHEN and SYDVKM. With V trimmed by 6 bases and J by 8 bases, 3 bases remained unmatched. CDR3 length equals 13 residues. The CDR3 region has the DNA TGTGCCAGCAGAGGACAGGGGGCGTACATTCAGTACTTC. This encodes CASRGQGAYIQYF.

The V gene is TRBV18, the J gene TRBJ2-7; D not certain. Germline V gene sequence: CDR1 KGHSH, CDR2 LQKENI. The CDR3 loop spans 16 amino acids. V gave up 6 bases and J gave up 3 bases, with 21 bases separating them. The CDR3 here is CASSPTAGKLVYEQYF. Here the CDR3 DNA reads TGTGCCAGCTCGCCTACAGCAGGTAAACTGGTCTACGAGCAGTACTTC.